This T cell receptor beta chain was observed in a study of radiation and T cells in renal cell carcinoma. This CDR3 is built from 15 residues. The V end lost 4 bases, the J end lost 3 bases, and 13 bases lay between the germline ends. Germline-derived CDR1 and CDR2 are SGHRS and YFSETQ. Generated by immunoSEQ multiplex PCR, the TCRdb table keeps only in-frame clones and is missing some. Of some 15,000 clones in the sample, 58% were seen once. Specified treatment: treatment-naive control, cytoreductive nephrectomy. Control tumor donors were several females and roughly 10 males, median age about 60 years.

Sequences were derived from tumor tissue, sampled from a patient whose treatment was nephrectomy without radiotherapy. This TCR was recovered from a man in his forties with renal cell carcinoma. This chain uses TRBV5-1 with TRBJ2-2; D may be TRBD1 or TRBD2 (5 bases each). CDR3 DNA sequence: TGCGCCAGCAGCCCCGGGGACCGAGACACCGGGGAGCTGTTTTTT. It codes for CASSPGDRDTGELFF.